The T cell receptor beta chain under discussion was sequenced for a study of OX40 agonist ivuxolimab in advanced cancers. About the study: Three patients got partial responses; one had hepatocellular carcinoma and two had cutaneous melanoma.

TCRdb's copy holds only in-frame clones and misses some; the assay was immunoSEQ multiplex PCR. The data show approximately 79,000 clones, 85% seen once. Regarding this clone: What it binds is not known.

Germline trimming cut 4 bases from V and 6 bases from J; bases unmatched to any gene: 2. The CDR3 loop spans 12 amino acids. Germline V lookup: CDR1 LNHDA, CDR2 SQIVND (reference sequence). Findings and caveats of the study: Within 6 weeks, CD4+ and CD8+ blood T cells expanded clonally at 0.1 to 3.0 mg/kg.

The sequencing used CD4+ or CD8+ T cells sorted from blood, collected in a trial of the OX40 agonist ivuxolimab. The receptor was derived from an adult with an advanced solid tumor such as melanoma, head and neck, liver or kidney cancer. The chain links TRBV19 to TRBJ1-2; 7 nucleotides align to TRBD1. The CDR3 reads CASSKQGHGYTF. The CDR3 nucleotides are TGTGCCAGTAGTAAACAGGGGCATGGCTACACCTTC.